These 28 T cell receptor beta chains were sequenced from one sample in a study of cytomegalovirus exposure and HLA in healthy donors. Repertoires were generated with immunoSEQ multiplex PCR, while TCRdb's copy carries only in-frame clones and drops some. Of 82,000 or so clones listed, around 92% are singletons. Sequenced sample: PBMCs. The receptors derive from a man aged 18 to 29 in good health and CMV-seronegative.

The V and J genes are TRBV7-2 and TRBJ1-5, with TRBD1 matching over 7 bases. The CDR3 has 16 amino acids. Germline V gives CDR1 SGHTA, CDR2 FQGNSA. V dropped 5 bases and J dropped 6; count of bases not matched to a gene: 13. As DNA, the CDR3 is TGTGCCAGCAGCCCGGGCAGGGGGATCCCCCGTCAGCCCCAGCATTTT. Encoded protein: CASSPGRGIPRQPQHF.

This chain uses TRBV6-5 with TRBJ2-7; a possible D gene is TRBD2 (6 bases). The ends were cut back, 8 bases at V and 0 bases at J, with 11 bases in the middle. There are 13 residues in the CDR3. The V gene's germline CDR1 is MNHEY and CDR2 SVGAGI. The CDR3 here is CASGDGGSYEQYF. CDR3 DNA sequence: TGTGCCAGCGGGGACGGGGGCTCCTACGAGCAGTACTTC.

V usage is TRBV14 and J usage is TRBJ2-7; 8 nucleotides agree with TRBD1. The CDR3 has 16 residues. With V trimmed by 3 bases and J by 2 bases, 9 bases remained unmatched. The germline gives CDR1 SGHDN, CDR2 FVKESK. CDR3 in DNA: TGTGCCAGCAGCCAGGCCCCGGGACAGGTTCCCTACGAGCAGTACTTC. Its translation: CASSQAPGQVPYEQYF. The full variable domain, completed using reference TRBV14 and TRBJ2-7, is EAGVTQFPSHSVIEKGQTVTLRCDPISGHDNLYWYRRVMGKEIKFLLHFVKESKQDESGMPNNRFLAERTGGTYSTLKVQPAELEDSGVYFCASSQAPGQVPYEQYFGPGTRLTVT.

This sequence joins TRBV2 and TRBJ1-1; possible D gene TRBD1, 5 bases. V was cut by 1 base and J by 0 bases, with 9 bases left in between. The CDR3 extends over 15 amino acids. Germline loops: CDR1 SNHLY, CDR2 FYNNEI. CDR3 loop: CASSEGAGLNTEAFF. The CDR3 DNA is TGTGCCAGCAGTGAAGGGGCAGGGCTGAACACTGAAGCTTTCTTT.

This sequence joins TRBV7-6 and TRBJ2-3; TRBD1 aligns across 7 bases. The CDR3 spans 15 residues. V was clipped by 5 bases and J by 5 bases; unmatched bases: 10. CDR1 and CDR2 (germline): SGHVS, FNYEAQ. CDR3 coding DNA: TGTGCCAGCAGCCGAACTAGGGGGCAAGGAGATACGCAGTATTTT. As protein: CASSRTRGQGDTQYF.

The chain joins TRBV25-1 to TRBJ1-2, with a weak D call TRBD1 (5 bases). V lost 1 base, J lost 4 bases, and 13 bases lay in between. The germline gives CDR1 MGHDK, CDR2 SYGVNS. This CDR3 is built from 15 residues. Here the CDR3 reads CASSESPGGVYGYTF. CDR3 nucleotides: TGTGCCAGCAGTGAATCCCCCGGGGGGGTCTATGGCTACACCTTC.

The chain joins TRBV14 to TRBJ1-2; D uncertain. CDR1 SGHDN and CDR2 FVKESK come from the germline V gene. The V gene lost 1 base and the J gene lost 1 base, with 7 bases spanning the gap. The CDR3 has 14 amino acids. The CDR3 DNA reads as TGTGCCAGCAGCCAAGCCGGGTATAACTATGGCTACACCTTC. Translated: CASSQAGYNYGYTF.

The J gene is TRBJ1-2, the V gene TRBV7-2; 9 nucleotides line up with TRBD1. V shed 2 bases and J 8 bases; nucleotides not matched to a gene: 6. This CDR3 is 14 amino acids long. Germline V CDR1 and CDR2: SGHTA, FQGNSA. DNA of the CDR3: TGTGCCAGCAGCTTAAGGGACAGGGATGTGGGCTACACCTTC. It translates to CASSLRDRDVGYTF.

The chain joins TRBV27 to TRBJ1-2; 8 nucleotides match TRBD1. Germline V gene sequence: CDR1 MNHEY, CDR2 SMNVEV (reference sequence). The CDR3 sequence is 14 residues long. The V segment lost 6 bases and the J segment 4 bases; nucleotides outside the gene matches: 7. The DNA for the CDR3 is TGTGCCAGCAGCTCCCTCGGGACAGGCTATGGCTACACCTTC. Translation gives CASSSLGTGYGYTF.

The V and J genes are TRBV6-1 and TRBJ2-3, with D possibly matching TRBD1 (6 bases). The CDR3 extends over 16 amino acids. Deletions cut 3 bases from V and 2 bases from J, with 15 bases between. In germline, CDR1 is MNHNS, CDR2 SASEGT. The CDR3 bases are TGTGCCAGCAGTGAGCAGGGGAGACCCGCCACAGATACGCAGTATTTT. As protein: CASSEQGRPATDTQYF.

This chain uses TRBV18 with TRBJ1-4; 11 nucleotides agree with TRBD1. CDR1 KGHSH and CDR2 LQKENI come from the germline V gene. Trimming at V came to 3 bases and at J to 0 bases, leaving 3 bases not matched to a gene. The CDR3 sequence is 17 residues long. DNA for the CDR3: TGTGCCAGCTCACCCGGGACAGGGGGATCAACTAATGAAAAACTGTTTTTT. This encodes CASSPGTGGSTNEKLFF. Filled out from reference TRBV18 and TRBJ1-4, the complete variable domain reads NAGVMQNPRHLVRRRGQEARLRCSPMKGHSHVYWYRQLPEEGLKFMVYLQKENIIDESGMPKERFSAEFPKEGPSILRIQQVVRGDSAAYFCASSPGTGGSTNEKLFFGSGTQLSVL.

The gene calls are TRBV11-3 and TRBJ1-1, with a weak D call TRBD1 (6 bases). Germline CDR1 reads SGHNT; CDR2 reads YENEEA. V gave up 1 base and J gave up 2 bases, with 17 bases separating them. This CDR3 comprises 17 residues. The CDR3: CASSLVAWGHRNTEAFF. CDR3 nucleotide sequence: TGTGCCAGCAGCTTAGTGGCCTGGGGACACCGAAACACTGAAGCTTTCTTT.

DNA for the CDR3: TGTGCCAGCAGCCCCCTGGCGGGAGGAGGATACGAGCAGTACTTC. It translates to CASSPLAGGGYEQYF. This chain joins TRBV5-4 and TRBJ2-7, with TRBD2 identical over 8 bases. CDR3 size: 15 residues. Trimming took 4 bases from V and 4 from J; bases not matched to a gene: 10. The germline CDR1 and CDR2 sequences are SGHNT and YYREEE (reference sequence). The full variable domain, in which reference TRBV5-4 and TRBJ2-7 provide the parts outside the CDR3, is ETGVTQSPTHLIKTRGQQVTLRCSSQSGHNTVSWYQQALGQGPQFIFQYYREEENGRGNFPPRFSGLQFPNYSSELNVNALELDDSALYLCASSPLAGGGYEQYFGPGTRLTVT.

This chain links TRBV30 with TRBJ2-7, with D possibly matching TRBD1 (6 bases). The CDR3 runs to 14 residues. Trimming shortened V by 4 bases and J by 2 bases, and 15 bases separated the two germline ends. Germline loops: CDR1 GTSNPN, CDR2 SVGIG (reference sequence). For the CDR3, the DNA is TGTGCCTGGACAAAGGGGACACTTACCTACGAGCAGTACTTC. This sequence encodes CAWTKGTLTYEQYF.

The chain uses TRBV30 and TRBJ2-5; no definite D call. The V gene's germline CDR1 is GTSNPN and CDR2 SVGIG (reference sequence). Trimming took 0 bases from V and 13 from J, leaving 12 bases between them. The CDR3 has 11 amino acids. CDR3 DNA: TGTGCCTGGAGTGTGCCCGGTCCTGTGTACTTC. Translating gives CAWSVPGPVYF.

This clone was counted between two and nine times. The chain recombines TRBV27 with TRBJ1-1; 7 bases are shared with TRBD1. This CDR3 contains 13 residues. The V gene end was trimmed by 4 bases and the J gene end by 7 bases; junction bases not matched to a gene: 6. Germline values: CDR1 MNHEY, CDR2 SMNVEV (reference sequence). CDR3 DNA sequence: TGTGCCAGCAGTTACTCGGACAGGCTTGAAGCTTTCTTT. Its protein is CASSYSDRLEAFF.

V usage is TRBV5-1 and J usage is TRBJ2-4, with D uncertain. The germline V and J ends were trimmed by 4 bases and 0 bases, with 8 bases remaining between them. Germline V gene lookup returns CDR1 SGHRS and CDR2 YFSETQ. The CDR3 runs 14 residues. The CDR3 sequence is CASSPPVAKNIQYF. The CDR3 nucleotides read TGCGCCAGCAGCCCCCCCGTAGCCAAAAACATTCAGTACTTC.

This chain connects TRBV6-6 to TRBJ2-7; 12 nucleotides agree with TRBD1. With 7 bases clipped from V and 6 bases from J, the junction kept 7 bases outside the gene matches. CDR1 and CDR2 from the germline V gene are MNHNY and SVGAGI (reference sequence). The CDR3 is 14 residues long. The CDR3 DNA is TGTGCCAGCATTAACGGGACAGGGGGCTGCGAGCAGTACTTC. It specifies CASINGTGGCEQYF.

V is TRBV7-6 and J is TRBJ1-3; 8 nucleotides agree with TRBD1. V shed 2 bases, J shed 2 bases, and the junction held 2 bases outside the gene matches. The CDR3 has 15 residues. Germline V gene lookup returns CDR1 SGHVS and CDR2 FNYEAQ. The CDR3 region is CASSLQGAAGNTIYF. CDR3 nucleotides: TGTGCCAGCAGCTTACAGGGGGCAGCTGGAAACACCATATATTTT. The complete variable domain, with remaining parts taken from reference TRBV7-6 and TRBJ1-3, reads GAGVSQSPRYKVTKRGQDVALRCDPISGHVSLYWYRQALGQGPEFLTYFNYEAQQDKSGLPNDRFSAERPEGSISTLTIQRTEQRDSAMYRCASSLQGAAGNTIYFGEGSWLTVV.

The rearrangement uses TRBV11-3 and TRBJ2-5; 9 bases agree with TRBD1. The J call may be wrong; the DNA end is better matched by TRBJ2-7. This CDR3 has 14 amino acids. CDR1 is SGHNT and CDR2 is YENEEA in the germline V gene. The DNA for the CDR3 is TGTGCCAGCAGCAGGGACAGGGAGGGCTACGAGCAGTACTTC. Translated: CASSRDREGYEQYF.

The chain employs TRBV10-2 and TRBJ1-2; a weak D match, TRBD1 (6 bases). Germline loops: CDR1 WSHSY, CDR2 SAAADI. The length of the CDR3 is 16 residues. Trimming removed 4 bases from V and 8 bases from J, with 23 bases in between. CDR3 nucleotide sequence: TGCGCCAGCAGTGCCAACCCCGCTCCAGGGGTTAGGGGCTACACCTTC. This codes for CASSANPAPGVRGYTF.

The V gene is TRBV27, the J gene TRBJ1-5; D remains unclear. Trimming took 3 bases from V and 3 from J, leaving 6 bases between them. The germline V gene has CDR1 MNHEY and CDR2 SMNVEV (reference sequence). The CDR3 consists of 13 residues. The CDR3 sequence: CASSFTYNQPQHF. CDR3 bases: TGTGCCAGCAGTTTTACATACAATCAGCCCCAGCATTTT.

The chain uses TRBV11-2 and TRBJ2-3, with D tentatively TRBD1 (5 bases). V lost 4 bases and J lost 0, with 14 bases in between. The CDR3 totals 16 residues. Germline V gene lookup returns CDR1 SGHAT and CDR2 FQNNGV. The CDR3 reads CASSSGYTLSTDTQYF. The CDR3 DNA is TGTGCCAGCAGCTCAGGGTACACTCTTAGCACAGATACGCAGTATTTT.

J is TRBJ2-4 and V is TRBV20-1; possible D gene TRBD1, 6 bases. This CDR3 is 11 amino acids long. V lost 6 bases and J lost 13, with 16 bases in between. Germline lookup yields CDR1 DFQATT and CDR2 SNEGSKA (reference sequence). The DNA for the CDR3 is TGCAGTGCGCAAGACAGGTTCTCCCAGTACTTC. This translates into CSAQDRFSQYF.

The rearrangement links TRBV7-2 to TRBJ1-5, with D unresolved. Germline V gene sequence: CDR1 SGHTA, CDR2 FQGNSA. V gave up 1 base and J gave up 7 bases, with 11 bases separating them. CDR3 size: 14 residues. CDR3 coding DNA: TGTGCCAGCAGCTTAGATCTAAGAGGGCAGCCCCAGCATTTT. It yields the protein CASSLDLRGQPQHF.

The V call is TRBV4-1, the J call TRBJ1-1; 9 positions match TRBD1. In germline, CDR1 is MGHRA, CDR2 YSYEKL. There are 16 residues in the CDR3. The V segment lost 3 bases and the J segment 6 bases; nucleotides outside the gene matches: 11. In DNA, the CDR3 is TGCGCCAGCAGCCACCCCACGCACAGGGGGCTGGCTGAAGCTTTCTTT. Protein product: CASSHPTHRGLAEAFF.

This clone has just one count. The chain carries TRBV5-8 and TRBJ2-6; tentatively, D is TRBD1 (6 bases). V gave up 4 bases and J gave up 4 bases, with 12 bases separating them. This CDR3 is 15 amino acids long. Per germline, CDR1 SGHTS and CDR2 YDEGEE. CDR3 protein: CASSLGQAGANVLTF. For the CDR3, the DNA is TGTGCCAGCAGCCTGGGACAAGCAGGGGCCAACGTCCTGACTTTC.

In DNA, the CDR3 is TGTGCCAGCAAGGGTTACAGGGACTCTGGGGGGGGAGGCTACACCTTC. Translation: CASKGYRDSGGGGYTF. The rearrangement joins TRBV25-1 to TRBJ1-2; maybe TRBD1 (6 bases). V was cut by 7 bases and J by 8 bases, with 26 bases left in between. Germline V gene lookup returns CDR1 MGHDK and CDR2 SYGVNS. The CDR3 loop spans 16 amino acids.